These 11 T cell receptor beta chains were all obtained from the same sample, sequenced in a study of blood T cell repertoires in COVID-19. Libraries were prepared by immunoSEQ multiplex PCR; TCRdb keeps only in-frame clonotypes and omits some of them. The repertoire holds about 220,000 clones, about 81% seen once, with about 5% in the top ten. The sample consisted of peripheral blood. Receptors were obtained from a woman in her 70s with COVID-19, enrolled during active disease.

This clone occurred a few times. CDR3 loop: CAWSVSWGDRAAQPQHF. In nucleotides, the CDR3 is TGTGCCTGGAGTGTAAGTTGGGGAGACAGGGCGGCTCAGCCCCAGCATTTT. The chain uses TRBV30 and TRBJ1-5, with 7 bases matching TRBD1. CDR1 GTSNPN and CDR2 SVGIG come from the germline V gene (reference sequence). The junction had 14 bases not matched to a gene; V was cut back by 0 bases and J by 6 bases. The CDR3 totals 17 residues.

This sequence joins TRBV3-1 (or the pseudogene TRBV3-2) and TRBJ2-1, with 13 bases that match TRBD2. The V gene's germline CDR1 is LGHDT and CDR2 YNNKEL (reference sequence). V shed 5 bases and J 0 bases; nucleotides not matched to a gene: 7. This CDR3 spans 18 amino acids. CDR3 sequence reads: CASSFGTSGVFSYNEQFF. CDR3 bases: TGTGCCAGCAGCTTTGGGACTAGCGGGGTTTTCTCCTACAATGAGCAGTTCTTC.

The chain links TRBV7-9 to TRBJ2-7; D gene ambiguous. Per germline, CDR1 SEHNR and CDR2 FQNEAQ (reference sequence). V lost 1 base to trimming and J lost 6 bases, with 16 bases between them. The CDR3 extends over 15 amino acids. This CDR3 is CASSLELGPRGEQYF. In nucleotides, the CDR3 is TGTGCCAGCAGCTTAGAGCTAGGTCCAAGAGGCGAGCAGTACTTC.

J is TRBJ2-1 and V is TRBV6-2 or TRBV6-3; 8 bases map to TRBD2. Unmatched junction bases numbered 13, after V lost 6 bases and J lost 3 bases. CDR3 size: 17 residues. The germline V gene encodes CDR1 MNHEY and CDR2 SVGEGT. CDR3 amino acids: CASSTGRSGGGYNEQFF. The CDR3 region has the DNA TGTGCCAGCAGCACCGGGAGGTCGGGAGGGGGCTACAATGAGCAGTTCTTC.

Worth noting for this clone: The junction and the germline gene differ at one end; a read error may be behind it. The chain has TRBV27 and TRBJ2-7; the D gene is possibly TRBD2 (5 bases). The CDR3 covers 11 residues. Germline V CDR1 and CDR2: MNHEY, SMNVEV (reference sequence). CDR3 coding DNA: TGTGCCAGCAGTCTCCGGACTCTTCTCCTCTTC. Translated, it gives CASSLRTLLLF.

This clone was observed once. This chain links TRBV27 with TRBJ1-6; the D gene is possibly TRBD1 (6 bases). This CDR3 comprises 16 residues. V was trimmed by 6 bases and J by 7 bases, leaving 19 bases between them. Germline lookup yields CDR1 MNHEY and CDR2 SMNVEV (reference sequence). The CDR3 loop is CASSSRTTGRNSPLHF. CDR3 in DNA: TGTGCCAGCAGCTCCAGGACCACAGGGCGAAATTCACCCCTCCACTTT.

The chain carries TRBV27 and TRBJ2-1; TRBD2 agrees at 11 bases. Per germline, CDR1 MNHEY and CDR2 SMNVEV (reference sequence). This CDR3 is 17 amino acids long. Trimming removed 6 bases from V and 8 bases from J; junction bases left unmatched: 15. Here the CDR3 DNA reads TGTGCCAGCAGGTGGTCTTCAACTAGCGGGAGTTTGGATGAGCAGTTCTTC. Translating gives CASRWSSTSGSLDEQFF.

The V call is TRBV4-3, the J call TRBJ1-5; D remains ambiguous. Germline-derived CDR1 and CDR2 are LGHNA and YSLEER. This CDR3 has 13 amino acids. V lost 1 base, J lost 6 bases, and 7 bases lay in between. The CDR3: CASSQALTQPQHF. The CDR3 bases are TGCGCCAGCAGCCAAGCTCTAACTCAGCCCCAGCATTTT.

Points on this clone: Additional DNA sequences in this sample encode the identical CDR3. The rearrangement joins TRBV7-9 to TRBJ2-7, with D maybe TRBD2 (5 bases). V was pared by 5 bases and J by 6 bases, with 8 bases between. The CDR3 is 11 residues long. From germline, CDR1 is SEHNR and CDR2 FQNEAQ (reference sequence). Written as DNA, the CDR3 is TGTGCCAGCAGCCTACTAGTCGAGCAGTACTTC. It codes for CASSLLVEQYF. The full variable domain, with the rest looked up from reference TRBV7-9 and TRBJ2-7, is DTGVSQNPRHKITKRGQNVTFRCDPISEHNRLYWYRQTLGQGPEFLTYFQNEAQLEKSRLLSDRFSAERPKGSFSTLEIQRTEQGDSAMYLCASSLLVEQYFGPGTRLTVT.

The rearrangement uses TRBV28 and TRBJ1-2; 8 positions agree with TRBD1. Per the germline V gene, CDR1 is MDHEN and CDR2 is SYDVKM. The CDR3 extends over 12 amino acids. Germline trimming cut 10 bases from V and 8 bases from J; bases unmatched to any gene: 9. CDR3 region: CATNQGAWGYTF. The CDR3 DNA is TGTGCCACCAACCAGGGGGCGTGGGGCTACACCTTC.

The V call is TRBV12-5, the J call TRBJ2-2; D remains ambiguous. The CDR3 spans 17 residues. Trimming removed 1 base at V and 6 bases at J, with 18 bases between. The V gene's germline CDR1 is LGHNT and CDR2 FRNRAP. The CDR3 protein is CASGLGSDSQDPGELFF. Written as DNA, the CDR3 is TGTGCTAGTGGTTTGGGAAGCGATTCTCAAGACCCCGGGGAGCTGTTTTTT.